This TCR beta chain appears in the sequencing data of a study of persistence of HIV-infected CD4 T cells. This nonspecific control used anti-CD3/anti-CD28 bead stimulation of CD4+ T cells. Sorting of responding CD4+ T cells relied on upregulated CD40 ligand together with CD69. The libraries were made with immunoSEQ version 4 in survey mode. Data came from immunoSEQ multiplex PCR; TCRdb stores just in-frame clones and leaves some out. This sample yields roughly 35,000 clones, of which about 91% are seen a single time; 1.3% belongs to the top ten. A word on this clone: Its antigen is unidentified.

The CDR3 runs 13 residues. Trimming removed 9 bases from V and 2 bases from J; junction bases left unmatched: 2. Germline assignment: CDR1 MNHEY and CDR2 SVGAGI. The V call is TRBV6-5, the J call TRBJ2-7; 12 nucleotides match TRBD2. This specimen consisted of CD4+ T cells sorted from PBMCs after roughly 18-hour stimulation, obtained from a patient who received antiretroviral therapy. The clonotype comes from an adult man with HIV who was CMV-seropositive. The CDR3 DNA is TGTGCCAGTGCTAGCGGGAGGGCCTACGAGCAGTACTTC. This translates into CASASGRAYEQYF.